This is a list of T cell receptor beta chains from one sample in a study of T-cell reconstitution after alpha-beta-depleted transplantation in children. One entry per CDR3 protein, called by TCRdb with MiXCR from the PCR reads. The sample lists about 460,000 distinct CDR3 sequences, around 13% occurring once. The sequencing here drew on PBMCs from the stem cell graft donor, taken from the stem cell graft. These receptors all stem from a human donor who donated a stem cell graft to a child with combined immunodeficiency. The CDR3 runs from the conserved cysteine through the conserved F or W. A D gene is named only where the DNA matches it firmly.

cdr3_aa: CASSVTGSSGANVLTF; d_call: TRBD1; v_call: TRBV7-9; cdr3_length: 16
cdr3_aa: CASSLALDRPSNQPQHF; d_call: .; v_call: TRBV12-3/TRBV12-4; cdr3_length: 17
cdr3_aa: CASSQPGTSIPTQYF; d_call: TRBD2; v_call: TRBV4-2; cdr3_length: 15
cdr3_aa: CASSLLGTGGGYTF; d_call: TRBD1; v_call: TRBV5-4; cdr3_length: 14
cdr3_aa: CASSLGLPKQYF; d_call: .; v_call: TRBV11-3; cdr3_length: 12
cdr3_aa: CASSFGSWGVGEQFF; d_call: .; v_call: TRBV12-3/TRBV12-4; cdr3_length: 15
cdr3_aa: CALSFAPMTSLSTETQYF; d_call: .; v_call: TRBV12-1; cdr3_length: 18
cdr3_aa: CSARAIDRGITEAFF; d_call: TRBD1; v_call: TRBV20-1; cdr3_length: 15
cdr3_aa: CATSDSRGAAVGF; d_call: .; v_call: TRBV24-1; cdr3_length: 13
cdr3_aa: CASSWTGATDTQYF; d_call: TRBD1; v_call: TRBV27; cdr3_length: 14
cdr3_aa: CASSLRSSSYEQYF; d_call: .; v_call: TRBV7-2; cdr3_length: 14
cdr3_aa: CASSLAGQRYEQYF; d_call: TRBD1; v_call: TRBV12-3/TRBV12-4; cdr3_length: 14
cdr3_aa: CASSPRLARETQYF; d_call: TRBD2; v_call: TRBV27; cdr3_length: 14
cdr3_aa: CASSSQGLAGDSYNEQFF; d_call: TRBD2; v_call: TRBV13; cdr3_length: 18
cdr3_aa: CASRQDRPNTGELFF; d_call: TRBD1; v_call: TRBV6-5; cdr3_length: 15
cdr3_aa: CATSDLSSGGGNEQFF; d_call: TRBD2; v_call: TRBV24-1; cdr3_length: 16
cdr3_aa: CASTLQGVSSGEQYF; d_call: TRBD1; v_call: TRBV2; cdr3_length: 15
cdr3_aa: CASSLGPPNIQYF; d_call: .; v_call: TRBV12-3/TRBV12-4; cdr3_length: 13
cdr3_aa: CASSFNARGDEQFF; d_call: .; v_call: TRBV12-3/TRBV12-4; cdr3_length: 14
cdr3_aa: CSADPGQGNTEAFF; d_call: .; v_call: TRBV20-1; cdr3_length: 14
cdr3_aa: CSVGGSAYEQYF; d_call: TRBD2; v_call: TRBV29-1; cdr3_length: 12
cdr3_aa: CSAGPAGGREQFF; d_call: TRBD2; v_call: TRBV20-1; cdr3_length: 13
cdr3_aa: CASSSSRDITTYEQYF; d_call: .; v_call: TRBV28; cdr3_length: 16
cdr3_aa: CASSEITGADTQYF; d_call: TRBD1; v_call: TRBV7-8; cdr3_length: 14
cdr3_aa: CASSIQGSGANVLTF; d_call: .; v_call: TRBV2; cdr3_length: 15
cdr3_aa: CSARALLFYNEQFF; d_call: .; v_call: TRBV20-1; cdr3_length: 14
cdr3_aa: CATSVQGADTGELFF; d_call: TRBD1; v_call: TRBV24-1; cdr3_length: 15
cdr3_aa: CASSASRVSYEQYF; d_call: .; v_call: TRBV11-2; cdr3_length: 14
cdr3_aa: CASSPTIGTGLTGYGYTF; d_call: TRBD1; v_call: TRBV7-8; cdr3_length: 18
cdr3_aa: CSALRTSGTNEQFF; d_call: TRBD2; v_call: TRBV20-1; cdr3_length: 14
cdr3_aa: CASILGGFGFTQYF; d_call: .; v_call: TRBV12-3/TRBV12-4; cdr3_length: 14
cdr3_aa: CATLVMNTEAFF; d_call: .; v_call: TRBV12-3/TRBV12-4; cdr3_length: 12
cdr3_aa: CASRYRAYGPQYF; d_call: .; v_call: TRBV12-3/TRBV12-4; cdr3_length: 13